The following is a T cell receptor beta chain sequence with its context. Its specificity is unknown. V lost 2 bases, J lost 3 bases, and 13 bases lay in between. Looked up from germline, CDR1 is SGHTA and CDR2 is FQGNSA. CDR3 length: 16 amino acids. The data were obtained in a study of cytomegalovirus exposure and HLA in healthy donors. Study as a whole: Unique TCRs from HLA-typed donors, 75 million to 100 million of them, were held in an early data release.

General study points: As a later analysis revealed, most CMV-associated TCR beta chains appeared HLA-restricted. A cluster of highly shared sequence variants was likely a sequencing artifact.

The PCR contained 60 Vbeta and 13 Jbeta primers. Some clones are missing from TCRdb's copy, which holds only in-frame ones; the method was immunoSEQ multiplex PCR. The data hold 85,000 to 130,000 clones, with about four fifths observed a single time. Material for sequencing was PBMCs. This rearrangement joins TRBV7-2 to TRBJ1-4; a weak D match, TRBD1 (5 bases). The TCR originated in a woman aged 45-60 years in good health and CMV-seropositive. CDR3 in DNA: TGTGCCAGCAGCTTAATGGCTCCAGGGCCTAATGAAAAACTGTTTTTT. Its translation is CASSLMAPGPNEKLFF. Full variable domain (outside the CDR3, taken from reference TRBV7-2 and TRBJ1-4): GAGVSQSPSNKVTEKGKDVELRCDPISGHTALYWYRQSLGQGLEFLIYFQGNSAPDKSGLPSDRFSAERTGGSVSTLTIQRTQQEDSAVYLCASSLMAPGPNEKLFFGSGTQLSVL.